This is a list of T cell receptor beta chains from one sample in a study of CD8+ T cells in alopecia areata. The protocol was immunoSEQ multiplex PCR, while the TCRdb copy is restricted to in-frame clones and leaves out a portion. The sample contains about 180,000 clones, 53% of which appear only once. Material: CD8+ T cells sorted from blood, obtained at week 24, from a patient treated with tofacitinib. Receptors were obtained from a human donor with alopecia areata. Both conserved end residues are part of each CDR3. Fields, in order: J gene, V gene, clone size, D gene, CDR3 protein, CDR3 DNA. The D gene is left open where the match is weak. Expanded clones are given a class, and other clones once, few, many or no size at all.

j_gene: TRBJ1-2
v_gene: TRBV5-1
abundance: .
d_gene: TRBD1
CDR3aa: CASSLDRVGYGYTF
CDR3nt: TGCGCCAGCAGCCTCGACAGGGTGGGCTATGGCTACACCTTC

j_gene: TRBJ1-1
v_gene: TRBV4-3
abundance: .
d_gene: TRBD1
CDR3aa: CASSQDSRGQGIFRAFF
CDR3nt: TGCGCCAGCAGCCAAGATTCGAGGGGACAGGGGATCTTTAGGGCTTTCTTT

j_gene: TRBJ1-1
v_gene: TRBV30
abundance: .
d_gene: .
CDR3aa: CAWNRRGGTEAFF
CDR3nt: TGTGCCTGGAACCGACGGGGGGGAACTGAAGCTTTCTTT

j_gene: TRBJ2-3
v_gene: TRBV7-8
abundance: .
d_gene: TRBD2
CDR3aa: CASSETRSGGTDTQYF
CDR3nt: TGTGCCAGCAGCGAAACACGTAGCGGGGGCACAGATACGCAGTATTTT

j_gene: TRBJ1-1
v_gene: TRBV15
abundance: .
d_gene: .
CDR3aa: CATSPGPNTEAFF
CDR3nt: TGTGCCACCAGCCCCGGGCCGAACACTGAAGCTTTCTTT

j_gene: TRBJ2-7
v_gene: TRBV6-5
abundance: .
d_gene: TRBD1
CDR3aa: CASSYGTGAYEQYF
CDR3nt: TGTGCCAGCAGTTACGGGACAGGGGCCTACGAGCAGTACTTC

j_gene: TRBJ2-1
v_gene: TRBV27
abundance: few
d_gene: .
CDR3aa: CASSLYWGAHHGYNEQFF
CDR3nt: TGTGCCAGCAGTTTATATTGGGGAGCACACCACGGTTACAATGAGCAGTTCTTC

j_gene: TRBJ2-7
v_gene: TRBV10-3
abundance: .
d_gene: TRBD1
CDR3aa: CAISEGQGVMYEQYF
CDR3nt: TGTGCCATCAGTGAAGGACAGGGGGTAATGTACGAGCAGTACTTC

j_gene: TRBJ2-3
v_gene: TRBV21-1
abundance: few
d_gene: .
CDR3aa: CASSRGMDTQYF
CDR3nt: TGTGCCAGCAGCAGGGGTATGGATACGCAGTATTTT

j_gene: TRBJ1-2
v_gene: TRBV6-5
abundance: .
d_gene: .
CDR3aa: CASSYSISSGESGYTF
CDR3nt: TGTGCCAGCAGTTACTCGATTTCCTCAGGGGAAAGTGGCTACACCTTC

j_gene: TRBJ1-1
v_gene: TRBV13
abundance: .
d_gene: TRBD1
CDR3aa: CASSQGGNTEAFF
CDR3nt: TGTGCCAGCAGCCAGGGGGGGAACACTGAAGCTTTCTTT

j_gene: TRBJ2-2
v_gene: TRBV9
abundance: .
d_gene: TRBD2
CDR3aa: CASTPGGTGELFF
CDR3nt: TGTGCCAGCACCCCGGGGGGGACCGGGGAGCTGTTTTTT

j_gene: TRBJ1-2
v_gene: TRBV30
abundance: .
d_gene: .
CDR3aa: CAFPSGGSYTF
CDR3nt: TGTGCCTTCCCCTCGGGAGGGAGCTACACCTTC

j_gene: TRBJ1-1
v_gene: TRBV7-2
abundance: .
d_gene: .
CDR3aa: CASSTSLFEAFF
CDR3nt: TGTGCCAGCAGCACGAGCCTGTTTGAAGCTTTCTTT

j_gene: TRBJ2-3
v_gene: TRBV23-1
abundance: .
d_gene: .
CDR3aa: CASSREQGTGGDTQYF
CDR3nt: TGCGCCAGCAGTCGCGAACAGGGTACTGGGGGAGATACGCAGTATTTT

j_gene: TRBJ1-5
v_gene: TRBV15
abundance: few
d_gene: TRBD1
CDR3aa: CATSTGQGAVQPQHF
CDR3nt: TGTGCCACCAGCACGGGACAGGGGGCCGTTCAGCCCCAGCATTTT

j_gene: TRBJ1-2
v_gene: TRBV4-3
abundance: .
d_gene: .
CDR3aa: CASSQDTGAGDGYTF
CDR3nt: TGCGCCAGCAGCCAAGATACGGGGGCAGGGGATGGCTACACCTTC

j_gene: TRBJ1-1
v_gene: TRBV2
abundance: .
d_gene: .
CDR3aa: CAKETDTNTEAFF
CDR3nt: TGTGCCAAGGAGACAGATACCAACACTGAAGCTTTCTTT

j_gene: TRBJ1-1
v_gene: TRBV9
abundance: once
d_gene: .
CDR3aa: CASSPLDRNTEAFF
CDR3nt: TGTGCCAGCAGCCCATTGGACAGGAACACTGAAGCTTTCTTT

j_gene: TRBJ1-2
v_gene: TRBV5-6
abundance: few
d_gene: .
CDR3aa: CASSSSRQERGYTF
CDR3nt: TGTGCCAGCAGCTCTTCTCGACAGGAACGAGGCTACACCTTC

j_gene: TRBJ2-7
v_gene: TRBV7-3
abundance: .
d_gene: TRBD2
CDR3aa: CASTLNIRSGGPYEQYF
CDR3nt: TGTGCCAGCACCCTCAATATACGGAGCGGGGGCCCCTACGAGCAGTACTTC

j_gene: TRBJ1-5
v_gene: TRBV6-5
abundance: .
d_gene: .
CDR3aa: CASSQGAGEPQHF
CDR3nt: TGTGCCAGCAGTCAGGGCGCGGGGGAGCCCCAGCATTTT

j_gene: TRBJ2-7
v_gene: TRBV6-5
abundance: .
d_gene: .
CDR3aa: CASTGIGSYEQYF
CDR3nt: TGTGCCAGCACGGGGATAGGCTCCTACGAGCAGTACTTC

j_gene: TRBJ1-2
v_gene: TRBV5-4
abundance: .
d_gene: TRBD1
CDR3aa: CASSLSLGQGSGYTF
CDR3nt: TGTGCCAGCAGCTTGTCCTTGGGACAGGGGAGTGGCTACACCTTC

j_gene: TRBJ1-1
v_gene: TRBV7-9
abundance: few
d_gene: .
CDR3aa: CASSLDPSPEAFF
CDR3nt: TGTGCCAGCAGCCTAGACCCTAGCCCTGAAGCTTTCTTT

j_gene: TRBJ1-5
v_gene: TRBV6-1
abundance: .
d_gene: .
CDR3aa: CASSEWSNSNQPQHF
CDR3nt: TGTGCCAGCAGTGAATGGAGTAATAGCAATCAGCCCCAGCATTTT

j_gene: TRBJ1-5
v_gene: TRBV6-1
abundance: .
d_gene: .
CDR3aa: CASSEGINQPQHF
CDR3nt: TGTGCCAGCAGTGAAGGAATCAATCAGCCCCAGCATTTT

j_gene: TRBJ2-1
v_gene: TRBV7-2
abundance: once
d_gene: TRBD2
CDR3aa: CASSRFSGGVSYNEQFF
CDR3nt: TGTGCCAGCAGTCGCTTTAGCGGGGGGGTCTCCTACAATGAGCAGTTCTTC

j_gene: TRBJ1-4
v_gene: TRBV14
abundance: few
d_gene: TRBD1
CDR3aa: CASSQKGTGANEKLFF
CDR3nt: TGTGCCAGCAGCCAAAAGGGGACAGGTGCTAATGAAAAACTGTTTTTT

j_gene: TRBJ2-3
v_gene: TRBV4-3
abundance: few
d_gene: .
CDR3aa: CASSQDRRGPDTQYF
CDR3nt: TGCGCCAGCAGCCAAGACCGTCGGGGCCCAGATACGCAGTATTTT

j_gene: TRBJ2-1
v_gene: TRBV6-6
abundance: few
d_gene: .
CDR3aa: CASSYVAEPPYNEQFF
CDR3nt: TGTGCCAGCAGTTACGTGGCGGAGCCACCGTACAATGAGCAGTTCTTC

j_gene: TRBJ2-1
v_gene: TRBV6-5
abundance: once
d_gene: TRBD1
CDR3aa: CASTRDREVSEQFF
CDR3nt: TGTGCCAGCACTCGGGACAGGGAAGTTAGTGAGCAGTTCTTC

j_gene: TRBJ1-6
v_gene: TRBV7-6
abundance: few
d_gene: TRBD1
CDR3aa: CASSVDPGQGRSPLHF
CDR3nt: TGTGCCAGCAGCGTAGATCCGGGACAGGGGCGATCACCCCTCCACTTT

j_gene: TRBJ1-2
v_gene: TRBV13
abundance: once
d_gene: .
CDR3aa: CASTYQGNGYTF
CDR3nt: TGTGCCAGCACCTACCAGGGGAATGGCTACACCTTC

j_gene: TRBJ1-1
v_gene: TRBV4-3
abundance: .
d_gene: TRBD1
CDR3aa: CASSQTGEITEAFF
CDR3nt: TGCGCCAGCAGCCAAACAGGGGAAATCACTGAAGCTTTCTTT

j_gene: TRBJ2-5
v_gene: TRBV6-6
abundance: .
d_gene: .
CDR3aa: CASSPRGWVQETQYF
CDR3nt: TGTGCCAGCAGCCCACGTGGGTGGGTCCAAGAGACCCAGTACTTC

j_gene: TRBJ2-7
v_gene: TRBV6-5
abundance: few
d_gene: TRBD2
CDR3aa: CASSYDGSGGPYEQYF
CDR3nt: TGTGCCAGCAGTTATGATGGCAGCGGGGGGCCCTACGAGCAGTACTTC

j_gene: TRBJ2-7
v_gene: TRBV29-1
abundance: few
d_gene: TRBD1
CDR3aa: CSVPGTGNYEQYF
CDR3nt: TGCAGCGTTCCCGGGACAGGTAACTACGAGCAGTACTTC

j_gene: TRBJ2-7
v_gene: TRBV27
abundance: .
d_gene: .
CDR3aa: CASSLSVLYEQYF
CDR3nt: TGTGCCAGCAGTTTGTCAGTACTCTACGAGCAGTACTTC

j_gene: TRBJ1-1
v_gene: TRBV30
abundance: .
d_gene: .
CDR3aa: CAWSEAGRTEAFF
CDR3nt: TGTGCCTGGAGTGAGGCAGGGAGGACTGAAGCTTTCTTT

j_gene: TRBJ2-1
v_gene: TRBV29-1
abundance: .
d_gene: .
CDR3aa: CSVESYNEQFF
CDR3nt: TGCAGCGTTGAGAGTTACAATGAGCAGTTCTTC

j_gene: TRBJ2-2
v_gene: TRBV30
abundance: .
d_gene: .
CDR3aa: CAWSPDSTGELFF
CDR3nt: TGTGCCTGGAGCCCGGACAGCACCGGGGAGCTGTTTTTT

j_gene: TRBJ1-2
v_gene: TRBV29-1
abundance: few
d_gene: .
CDR3aa: CSVEVQGGNGYTF
CDR3nt: TGCAGCGTTGAGGTCCAGGGAGGCAATGGCTACACCTTC

j_gene: TRBJ1-1
v_gene: TRBV5-6
abundance: .
d_gene: TRBD1
CDR3aa: CASSLATGDTEAFF
CDR3nt: TGTGCCAGCAGCTTGGCCACAGGGGACACTGAAGCTTTCTTT

j_gene: TRBJ2-3
v_gene: TRBV27
abundance: once
d_gene: TRBD2
CDR3aa: CASRELAGGLTDTQYF
CDR3nt: TGTGCCAGCAGGGAACTAGCGGGGGGGCTGACAGATACGCAGTATTTT

j_gene: TRBJ1-1
v_gene: TRBV7-6
abundance: .
d_gene: .
CDR3aa: CASSLQDNSEAFF
CDR3nt: TGTGCCAGCAGCTTACAGGATAACTCTGAAGCTTTCTTT

j_gene: TRBJ2-1
v_gene: TRBV7-6
abundance: many
d_gene: .
CDR3aa: CASSLGTRNEQFF
CDR3nt: TGTGCCAGCAGCTTAGGGACCCGCAATGAGCAGTTCTTC